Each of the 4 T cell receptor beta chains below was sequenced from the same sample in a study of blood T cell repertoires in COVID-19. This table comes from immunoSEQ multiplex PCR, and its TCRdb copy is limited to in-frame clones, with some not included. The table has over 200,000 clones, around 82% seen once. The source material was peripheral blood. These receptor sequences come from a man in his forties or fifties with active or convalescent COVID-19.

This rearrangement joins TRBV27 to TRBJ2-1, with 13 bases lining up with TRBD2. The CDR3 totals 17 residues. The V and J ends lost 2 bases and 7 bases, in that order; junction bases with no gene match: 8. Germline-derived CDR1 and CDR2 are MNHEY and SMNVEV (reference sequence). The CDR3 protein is CASSLEWGLAGLNEQFF. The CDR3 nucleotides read TGTGCCAGCAGTTTAGAGTGGGGACTAGCGGGATTAAATGAGCAGTTCTTC.

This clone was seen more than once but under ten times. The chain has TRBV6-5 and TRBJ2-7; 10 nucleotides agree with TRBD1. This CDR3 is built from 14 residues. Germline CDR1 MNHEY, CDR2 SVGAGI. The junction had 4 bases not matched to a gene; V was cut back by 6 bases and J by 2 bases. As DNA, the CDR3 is TGTGCCAGCAGGGGACAGGGGCGCCCCTACGAGCAGTACTTC. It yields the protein CASRGQGRPYEQYF.

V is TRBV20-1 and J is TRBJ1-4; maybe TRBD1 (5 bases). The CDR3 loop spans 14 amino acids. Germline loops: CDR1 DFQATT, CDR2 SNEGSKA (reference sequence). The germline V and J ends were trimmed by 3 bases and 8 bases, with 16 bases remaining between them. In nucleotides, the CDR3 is TGCAGTGCTAGTCAGGCCGGACGGGGGGAAAAACTGTTTTTT. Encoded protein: CSASQAGRGEKLFF.

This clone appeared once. CDR3 DNA: TGTGCCAGCAGCTTAGTGGGGAGGGACCGAGGAGGAAACACCATATATTTT. Translation gives CASSLVGRDRGGNTIYF. The chain employs TRBV13 and TRBJ1-3; D might be TRBD1 (5 bases). Germline-derived CDR1 and CDR2 are PRHDT and FYEKMQ (reference sequence). Trimming shortened V by 1 base and J by 4 bases, and 17 bases separated the two germline ends. The CDR3 consists of 17 residues.